This T cell receptor (beta chain) was captured by sequencing in a study of CD8 T cells in ankylosing spondylitis (dated by TCRdb to the late 2010s). About the study as a whole: T cell receptor beta repertoires were profiled in healthy donors and ankylosing spondylitis patients so that disease-linked TCR variants could be found. Peripheral blood was sampled, and synovial fluid was also collected from ankylosing spondylitis patients. The full study cohort was made up of 25 ankylosing spondylitis patients and some 100 healthy donors.

TCRdb lists the instrument as Illumina HiSeq 2500. Quantitative 5'-RACE with molecular barcodes was the method used to prepare the TCR beta libraries. In the source study's methods: Disease-linked TCR variants were identified with a new computational method built on a probabilistic model of VDJ rearrangement. The public sequencing data were trimmed at Q25 with fastp and processed into clonotypes with MiXCR by TCRdb, which kept only in-frame beta chains. Rows matching on CDR3 protein sequence are summarized as one entry with the most common DNA and genes. None of the V and J calls come from the authors' own analysis; TCRdb made them. Within this sample are some 52,000 distinct CDR3 sequences, with roughly 7.4% of them counted one time only. The ten largest make up 8% to 9.5% of the sample. Comments on this clonotype: Its specific antigen is unknown. Base qualities were left out, and no much larger clone turns up one base away.

Unmatched junction bases come to 7, with V trimmed by 6 bases and J by 3 bases. The CDR1 and CDR2 encoded by the germline V gene (reference sequence) are DFQATT and SNEGSKA. Counted from cysteine to phenylalanine, this CDR3 has 13 amino acids. Only CDR3 DNA is held: 39 bases, read in frame from base 1. What the work shows at the level of the full study, not this receptor alone: According to the report, matched synovial fluid samples from ankylosing spondylitis patients were significantly enriched for the disease-linked clones. In peripheral blood, the disease-linked clones were found at relatively low frequencies and had a CD8+ phenotype. A TCR beta motif made up of several highly homologous amino acid variants appeared to be characteristic of blood from ankylosing spondylitis patients. Some motif variants were previously reported in synovial fluid and blood of reactive arthritis patients, suggesting common disease-initiation mechanisms.

Rearrangement joined TRBV20-1 to TRBJ2-5, with 7 bases in between that match TRBD1. The TCR was taken from a female donor with ankylosing spondylitis or in good health (not recorded which). The source material was blood, either unsorted or a sorted T cell fraction (not recorded which). The encoded CDR3 is CSAIEGAKETQYF. The DNA sequence is as follows: TGCAGTGCCATCGAGGGGGCCAAAGAGACCCAGTACTTC.